The rows below give T cell receptor beta chains drawn from one sample of a study of control samples from healthy donors and cancer patients. The data were produced by immunoSEQ multiplex PCR, yet TCRdb's version contains in-frame clones alone and is incomplete. The repertoire holds 250,000 to 300,000 clones, with over 75% as singletons. Sequencing input: PBMCs. Source of these receptors: an older woman with lung cancer. The CDR3 runs from the conserved cysteine through the conserved F or W. A D gene is named only where the DNA matches it firmly. Rows give clone size only sometimes, using once, few, many, or a class for an expanded clone.

clone size,D gene,J gene,V gene,CDR3 protein,CDR3 DNA
.,TRBD1,TRBJ1-4,TRBV7-8,CASRKSQGGAGKLFF,TGTGCCAGCAGAAAATCACAGGGGGGCGCCGGAAAACTGTTTTTT
once,.,TRBJ1-1,TRBV15,CATQAGGNTEAFF,TGTGCCACCCAAGCCGGGGGTAACACTGAAGCTTTCTTT
.,.,TRBJ2-1,TRBV27,CASSFGKTYNEQFF,TGTGCCAGCAGTTTTGGGAAAACCTACAATGAGCAGTTCTTC
.,.,TRBJ2-4,TRBV5-1,CASSLDQNIQYF,TGCGCCAGCAGCTTGGACCAAAACATTCAGTACTTC
.,.,TRBJ2-3,TRBV5-5,CASSLTIVRNTQYF,TGTGCCAGCAGCTTAACTATAGTACGCAATACGCAGTATTTT
.,.,TRBJ2-1,TRBV19,CASSMLGGITYNEQFF,TGTGCCAGTAGTATGCTGGGCGGGATAACCTACAATGAGCAGTTCTTC
.,.,TRBJ1-2,TRBV5-6,CASSLRSTGLGGYTF,TGTGCCAGCAGCTTGAGGAGTACCGGCTTGGGGGGCTACACCTTC
.,TRBD2,TRBJ2-2,TRBV5-1,CASSAGVSGELFF,TGCGCCAGCAGCGCGGGGGTTTCCGGGGAGCTGTTTTTT
.,TRBD2,TRBJ2-2,TRBV30,CAWSLAGGSVGELFF,TGTGCCTGGAGTTTAGCGGGAGGGTCAGTCGGGGAGCTGTTTTTT
few,TRBD1,TRBJ1-1,TRBV5-1,CASSLQGGNTEAFF,TGCGCCAGCAGCTTGCAGGGGGGGAACACTGAAGCTTTCTTT
few,.,TRBJ2-7,TRBV5-6,CASSYNYEQYF,TGTGCCAGCAGTTATAATTACGAGCAGTACTTC